Below, one T cell receptor beta chain is given with its context. Its specificity is not known. It was CD45RO-negative cells, positively selected for CCR7, that made up naive CD8 cells, with terminally differentiated effector memory CD45RA+ cells excluded. The CDR3 is 15 residues long. V was pared by 8 bases and J by 3 bases, with 9 bases of the junction left unmatched. Germline assignment: CDR1 SNHLY and CDR2 FYNNEI. The data belong to a study of shared clonotypes between healthy human individuals. In the study overall: Three plates were used per donor for CD4 naive, three for CD4 memory, two for CD8 naive and one for CD8 memory.

Study outcomes and limitations: Clonotypes which were not shared had lower generation probabilities than clonotypes that all four donors shared.

The test was conducted at deep level. The data were produced by immunoSEQ multiplex PCR, yet TCRdb's version contains in-frame clones alone and is incomplete. The repertoire has around 550,000 clones, approximately 95% of them found once; the top ten carry approximately 0.11%. This TCR was sampled from a woman under 40 in good health. Sequencing input: naive CD8+ T cells sorted from blood. V and J are TRBV2 and TRBJ1-3; 8 nucleotides match TRBD1. In nucleotides, the CDR3 is TGTGCCAGCGGTGGGGCAGGGGGCTATGGAAACACCATATATTTT. Translating it yields CASGGAGGYGNTIYF.